Below, 26 T cell receptor beta chains from the same sample are listed, as sequenced in a study of monozygotic twins with inflammatory bowel disease. TCRdb reprocessed the 5' RACE reads and keeps a single row for each CDR3 protein, giving no DNA. Here the sample table reports 150,000 to 200,000 distinct CDR3 sequences. Sequencing was done on a sample of blood. These receptors originate from a human donor with ulcerative colitis or Crohn's disease, or a healthy co-twin of an affected twin (not recorded which).

The chain carries TRBV7-2 and TRBJ1-2; TCRdb's D gene call, TRBD1, goes unchecked for lack of DNA. This CDR3 contains 15 residues. Per germline, CDR1 SGHTA and CDR2 FQGNSA. CDR3 region: CASSDPGQSHYGYTF.

The genes are TRBV5-4 and TRBJ2-7; TCRdb lists TRBD1, though no DNA is available to test this call. Germline V lookup: CDR1 SGHNT, CDR2 YYREEE (reference sequence). CDR3 size: 15 residues. The CDR3 reads CASSRQGTVRYEQYF.

V is TRBV27 and J is TRBJ1-2; the D call from TCRdb, TRBD1, cannot be confirmed without DNA. The CDR3 has 15 amino acids. Germline assignment: CDR1 MNHEY and CDR2 SMNVEV (reference sequence). The CDR3 loop reads CASSSTDRVRGGYTF.

The genes are TRBV24-1 and TRBJ2-7. This CDR3 has 17 residues. CDR1 is KGHDR and CDR2 is SFDVKD in the germline V gene. CDR3 region: CATSAAERSGSRYEQYF.

The chain employs TRBV28 and TRBJ2-5; the D call from TCRdb, TRBD2, cannot be confirmed without DNA. Germline loops: CDR1 MDHEN, CDR2 SYDVKM. The CDR3 extends over 17 amino acids. The CDR3 here is CASSLQRGLAILQTQYF.

V usage is TRBV20-1 and J usage is TRBJ2-7; as DNA is missing, the TRBD1 call by TCRdb cannot be tested. Germline V lookup: CDR1 DFQATT, CDR2 SNEGSKA (reference sequence). The CDR3 extends over 14 amino acids. Here the CDR3 reads CSAPGTRISYEQYF.

The V and J genes are TRBV5-1 and TRBJ2-7; TCRdb's assignment of TRBD1 cannot be checked, as there is no DNA. The CDR3 has 15 amino acids. Germline lookup yields CDR1 SGHRS and CDR2 YFSETQ. The CDR3 here is CASSLGRGGSYEQYF.

The chain employs TRBV5-1 and TRBJ2-1. Germline V lookup: CDR1 SGHRS, CDR2 YFSETQ. The CDR3 loop spans 13 amino acids. CDR3 amino acids: CASSFLGTGEQFF.

This chain joins TRBV30 and TRBJ2-7. Looked up from germline, CDR1 is GTSNPN and CDR2 is SVGIG (reference sequence). The CDR3 covers 12 residues. The CDR3: CAWSILSYEQYF.

The chain recombines TRBV9 with TRBJ2-2; TCRdb calls TRBD2, which cannot be checked without DNA. The germline gives CDR1 SGDLS, CDR2 YYNGEE. CDR3 length: 19 amino acids. CDR3 amino acids: CASSPRGSGSYRGTGELFF.

The rearrangement links TRBV5-1 to TRBJ1-2. Per the germline V gene, CDR1 is SGHRS and CDR2 is YFSETQ. The CDR3 covers 15 residues. The CDR3 is CASSLDQGSYYGYTF.

The chain recombines TRBV9 with TRBJ1-6; TCRdb calls TRBD1, which cannot be checked without DNA. There are 15 residues in the CDR3. Germline V gene lookup returns CDR1 SGDLS and CDR2 YYNGEE. CDR3 in amino acids: CASSLQGGNNSPLHF. The full variable domain, completed using reference TRBV9 and TRBJ1-6, is DSGVTQTPKHLITATGQRVTLRCSPRSGDLSVYWYQQSLDQGLQFLIQYYNGEERAKGNILERFSAQQFPDLHSELNLSSLELGDSALYFCASSLQGGNNSPLHFGNGTRLTVT.

The V gene is TRBV30, the J gene TRBJ2-3; TCRdb names TRBD1, which stays unverified in the absence of DNA. CDR3 length: 14 amino acids. Per the germline V gene, CDR1 is GTSNPN and CDR2 is SVGIG (reference sequence). CDR3 loop: CAWSVAGGADTQYF.

CDR3: CASSRQGPTDTQYF. The V and J genes are TRBV11-3 and TRBJ2-3; TCRdb's D call of TRBD1 is untestable without DNA. The CDR3 spans 14 residues. Germline V gene sequence: CDR1 SGHNT, CDR2 YENEEA.

The chain uses TRBV20-1 and TRBJ2-1; there is no DNA to check the TCRdb D call of TRBD2. Germline V gene lookup returns CDR1 DFQATT and CDR2 SNEGSKA (reference sequence). This CDR3 region has 15 residues. CDR3 residues: CSASMSSGRLNEQFF.

The V call is TRBV19, the J call TRBJ2-7; the D gene TCRdb calls, TRBD1, cannot be checked with no DNA. Germline-derived CDR1 and CDR2 are LNHDA and SQIVND (reference sequence). This CDR3 has 15 residues. The CDR3 protein is CASSNGQGNTYEQYF.

This chain uses TRBV5-1 with TRBJ2-3; TCRdb picks TRBD1, but there is no DNA to check that call. The CDR3 has 16 amino acids. The germline V gene encodes CDR1 SGHRS and CDR2 YFSETQ. The CDR3 loop is CASSTGLGFGTDTQYF.

This chain joins TRBV7-9 and TRBJ1-1. The CDR3 is 15 amino acids. The germline V gene encodes CDR1 SEHNR and CDR2 FQNEAQ (reference sequence). CDR3 sequence: CASSRSGARNTEAFF.

The chain's CDR3 is CASSFRDLEAFF. The V call is TRBV7-9, the J call TRBJ1-1; TCRdb selects TRBD1, and the lack of DNA leaves this call unchecked. The germline V gene encodes CDR1 SEHNR and CDR2 FQNEAQ (reference sequence). The CDR3 totals 12 residues.

The gene calls are TRBV9 and TRBJ2-2. The CDR3 length is 16 residues. Germline V lookup: CDR1 SGDLS, CDR2 YYNGEE. CDR3 loop: CASSVGSAGNTGELFF.

CDR3 region: CASSHTQGEGTQYF. The chain uses TRBV28 and TRBJ2-3; the D call of TRBD1 rests on TCRdb alone, since no DNA is present to check it. The CDR3 is made up of 14 amino acids. Germline values: CDR1 MDHEN, CDR2 SYDVKM.

The chain has TRBV10-3 and TRBJ2-7; checking the TCRdb D call of TRBD1 is not possible without DNA. CDR1 and CDR2 from the germline V gene are ENHRY and SYGVKD. The CDR3 sequence is 13 residues long. CDR3 loop: CAISEEGAIEQYF.

The chain employs TRBV3-1 and TRBJ1-5. The CDR3 has 13 residues. From germline, CDR1 is LGHDT and CDR2 YNNKEL (reference sequence). The CDR3 reads CASSQDVFQPQHF.

This chain links TRBV5-1 with TRBJ2-3; without DNA, the TCRdb call of TRBD2 cannot be checked. The CDR3 runs 16 residues. From germline, CDR1 is SGHRS and CDR2 YFSETQ. CDR3 protein: CASSRLAGDETDTQYF.

The J gene is TRBJ2-7, the V gene TRBV15. Germline V gives CDR1 LNHNV, CDR2 YYDKDF (reference sequence). This CDR3 is 16 amino acids long. CDR3 residues: CATSRDPGSASYEQYF.

The gene calls are TRBV5-1 and TRBJ2-7; TCRdb lists TRBD1, though no DNA is available to test this call. The CDR3 contains 15 residues. Germline loops: CDR1 SGHRS, CDR2 YFSETQ. CDR3 loop: CASSPRDRGSYEQYF.